This T cell receptor beta chain was profiled in a study of cytomegalovirus exposure and HLA in healthy donors. The CDR3 has 11 residues. The PCR made use of 60 Vbeta and 13 Jbeta primers. Sequencing was performed with immunoSEQ multiplex PCR; in TCRdb, only in-frame clones are kept and a portion is missing. The sample includes some 99,000 clones, under 85% of them seen just once. The sequence derives from a woman aged 45-65 years in good health and CMV-seropositive. The chain combines TRBV21-1 with TRBJ2-7; the table's TRBD2 call for D was not verified on the DNA. TRBV21-1 is noted as a pseudogene. The sequenced sample consisted of PBMCs. The CDR3 region has the DNA TGTGCCAGCATCACAATGAGGGCGCAGTACTTC. Its translation: CASITMRAQYF.